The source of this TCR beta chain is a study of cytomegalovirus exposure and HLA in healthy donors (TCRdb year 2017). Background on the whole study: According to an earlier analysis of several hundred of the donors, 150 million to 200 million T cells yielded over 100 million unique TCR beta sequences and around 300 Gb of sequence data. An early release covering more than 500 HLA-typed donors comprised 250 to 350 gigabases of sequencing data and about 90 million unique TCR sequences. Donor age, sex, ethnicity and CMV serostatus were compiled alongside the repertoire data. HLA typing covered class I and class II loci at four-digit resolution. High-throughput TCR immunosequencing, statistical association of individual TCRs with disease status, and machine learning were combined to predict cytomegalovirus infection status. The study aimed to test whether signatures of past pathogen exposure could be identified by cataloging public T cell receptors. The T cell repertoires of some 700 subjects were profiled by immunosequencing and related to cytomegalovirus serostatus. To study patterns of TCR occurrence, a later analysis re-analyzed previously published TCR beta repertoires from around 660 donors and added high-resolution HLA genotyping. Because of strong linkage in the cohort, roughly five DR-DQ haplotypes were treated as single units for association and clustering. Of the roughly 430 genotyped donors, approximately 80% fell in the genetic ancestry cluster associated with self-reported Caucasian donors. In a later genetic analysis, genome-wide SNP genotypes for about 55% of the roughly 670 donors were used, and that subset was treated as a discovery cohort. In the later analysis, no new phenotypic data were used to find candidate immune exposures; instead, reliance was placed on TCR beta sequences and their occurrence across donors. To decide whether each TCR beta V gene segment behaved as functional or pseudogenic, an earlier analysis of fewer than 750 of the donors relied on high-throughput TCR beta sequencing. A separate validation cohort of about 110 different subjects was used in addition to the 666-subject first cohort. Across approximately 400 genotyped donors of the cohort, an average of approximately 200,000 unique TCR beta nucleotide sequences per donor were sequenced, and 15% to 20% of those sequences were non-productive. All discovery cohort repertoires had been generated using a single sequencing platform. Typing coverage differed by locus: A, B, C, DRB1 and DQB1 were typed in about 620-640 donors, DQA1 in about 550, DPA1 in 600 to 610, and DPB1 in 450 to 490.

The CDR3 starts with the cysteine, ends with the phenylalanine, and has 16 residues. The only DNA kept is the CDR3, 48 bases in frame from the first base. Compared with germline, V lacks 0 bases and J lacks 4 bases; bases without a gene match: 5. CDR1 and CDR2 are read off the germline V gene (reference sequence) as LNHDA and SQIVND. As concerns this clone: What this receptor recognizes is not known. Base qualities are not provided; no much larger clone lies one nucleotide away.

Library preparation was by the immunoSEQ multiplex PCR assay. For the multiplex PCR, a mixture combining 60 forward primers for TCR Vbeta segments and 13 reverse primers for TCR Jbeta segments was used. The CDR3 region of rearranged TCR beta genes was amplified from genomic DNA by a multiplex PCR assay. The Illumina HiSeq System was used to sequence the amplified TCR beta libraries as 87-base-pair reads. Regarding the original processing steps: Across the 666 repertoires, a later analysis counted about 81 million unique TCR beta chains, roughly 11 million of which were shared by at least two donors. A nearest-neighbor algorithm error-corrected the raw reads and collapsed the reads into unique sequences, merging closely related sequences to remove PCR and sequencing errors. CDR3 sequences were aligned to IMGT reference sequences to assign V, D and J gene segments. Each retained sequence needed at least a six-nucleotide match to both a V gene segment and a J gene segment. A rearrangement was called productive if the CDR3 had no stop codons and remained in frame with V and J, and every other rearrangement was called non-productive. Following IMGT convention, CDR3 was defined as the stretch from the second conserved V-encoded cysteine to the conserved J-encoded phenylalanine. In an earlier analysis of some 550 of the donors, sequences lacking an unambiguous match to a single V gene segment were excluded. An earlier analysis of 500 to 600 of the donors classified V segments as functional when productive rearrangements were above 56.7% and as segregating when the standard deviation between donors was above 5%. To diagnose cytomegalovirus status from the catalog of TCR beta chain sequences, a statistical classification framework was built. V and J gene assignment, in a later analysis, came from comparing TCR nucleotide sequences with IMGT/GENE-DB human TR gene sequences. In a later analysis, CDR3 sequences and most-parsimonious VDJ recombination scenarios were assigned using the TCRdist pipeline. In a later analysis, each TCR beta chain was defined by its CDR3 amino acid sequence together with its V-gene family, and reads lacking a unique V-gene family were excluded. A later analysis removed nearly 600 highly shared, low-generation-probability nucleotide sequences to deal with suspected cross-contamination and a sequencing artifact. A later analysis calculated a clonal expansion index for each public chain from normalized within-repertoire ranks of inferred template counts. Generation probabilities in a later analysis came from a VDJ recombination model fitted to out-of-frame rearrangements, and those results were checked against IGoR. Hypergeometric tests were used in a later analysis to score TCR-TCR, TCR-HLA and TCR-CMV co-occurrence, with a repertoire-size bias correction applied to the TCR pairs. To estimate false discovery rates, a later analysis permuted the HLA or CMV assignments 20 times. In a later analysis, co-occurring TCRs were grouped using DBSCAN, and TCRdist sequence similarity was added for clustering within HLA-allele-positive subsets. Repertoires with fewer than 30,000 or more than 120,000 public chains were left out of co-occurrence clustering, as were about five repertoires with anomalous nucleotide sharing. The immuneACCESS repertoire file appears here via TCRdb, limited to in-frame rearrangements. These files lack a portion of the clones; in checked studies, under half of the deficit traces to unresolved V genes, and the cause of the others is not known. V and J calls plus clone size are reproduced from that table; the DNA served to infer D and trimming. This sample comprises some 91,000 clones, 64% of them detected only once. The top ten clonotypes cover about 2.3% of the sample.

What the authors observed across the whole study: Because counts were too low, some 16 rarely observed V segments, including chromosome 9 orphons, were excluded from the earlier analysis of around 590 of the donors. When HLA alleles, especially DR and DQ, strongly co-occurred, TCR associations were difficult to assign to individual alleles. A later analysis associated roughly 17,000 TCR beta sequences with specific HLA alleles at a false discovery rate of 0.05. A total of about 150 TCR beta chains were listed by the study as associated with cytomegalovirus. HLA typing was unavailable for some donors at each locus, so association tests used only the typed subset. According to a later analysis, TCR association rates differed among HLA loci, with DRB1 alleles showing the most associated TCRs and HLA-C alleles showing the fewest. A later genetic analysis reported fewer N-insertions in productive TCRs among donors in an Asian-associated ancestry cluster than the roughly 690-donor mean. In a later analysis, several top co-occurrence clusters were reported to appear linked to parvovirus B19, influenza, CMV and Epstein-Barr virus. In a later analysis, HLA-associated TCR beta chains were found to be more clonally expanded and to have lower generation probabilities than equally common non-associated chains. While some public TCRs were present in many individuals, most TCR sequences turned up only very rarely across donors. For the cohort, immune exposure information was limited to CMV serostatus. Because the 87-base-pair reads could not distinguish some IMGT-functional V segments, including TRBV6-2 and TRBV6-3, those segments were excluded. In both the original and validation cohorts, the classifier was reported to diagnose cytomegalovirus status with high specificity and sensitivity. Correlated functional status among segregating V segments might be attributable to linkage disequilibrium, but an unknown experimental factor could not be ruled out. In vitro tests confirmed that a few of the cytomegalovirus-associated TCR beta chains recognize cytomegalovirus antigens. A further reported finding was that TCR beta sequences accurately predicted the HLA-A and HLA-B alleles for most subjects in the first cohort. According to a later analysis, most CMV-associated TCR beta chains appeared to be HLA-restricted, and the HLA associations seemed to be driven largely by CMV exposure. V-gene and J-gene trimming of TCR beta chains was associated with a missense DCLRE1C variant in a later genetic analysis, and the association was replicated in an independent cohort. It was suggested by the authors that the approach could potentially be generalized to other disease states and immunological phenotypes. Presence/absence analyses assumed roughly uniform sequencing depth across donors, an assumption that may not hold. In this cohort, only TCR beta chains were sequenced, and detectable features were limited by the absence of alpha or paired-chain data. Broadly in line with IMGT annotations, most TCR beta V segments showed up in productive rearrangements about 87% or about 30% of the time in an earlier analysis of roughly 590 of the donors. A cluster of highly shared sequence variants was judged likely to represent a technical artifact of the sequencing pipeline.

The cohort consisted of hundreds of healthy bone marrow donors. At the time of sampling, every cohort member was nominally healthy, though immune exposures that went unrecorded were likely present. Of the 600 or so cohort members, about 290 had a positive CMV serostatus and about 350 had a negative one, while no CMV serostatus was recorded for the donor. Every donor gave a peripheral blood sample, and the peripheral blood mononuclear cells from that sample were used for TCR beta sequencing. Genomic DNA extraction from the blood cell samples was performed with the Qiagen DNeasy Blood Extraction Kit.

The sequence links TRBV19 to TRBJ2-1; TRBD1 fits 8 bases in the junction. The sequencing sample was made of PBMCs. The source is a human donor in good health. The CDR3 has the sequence CASSIDIGQGYNEQFF. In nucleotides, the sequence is TGTGCCAGTAGTATAGATATTGGACAGGGTTACAATGAGCAGTTCTTC.